This paragraph reports one TCR beta chain. Its target antigen remains unknown. Qualities for individual bases were not recorded, and no much larger clone is one base off. Clipping removes 6 bases from V and 5 bases from J, with 11 as the unmatched junction base count. CDR1 and CDR2 are drawn from the germline V gene: SNHLY, FYNNEI. There are 15 amino acids in the CDR3, from cysteine to phenylalanine inclusive. The only DNA kept is the CDR3, 45 bases in frame from the first base. The donors were healthy, HIV-negative adults who had no recently reported acute infections or vaccinations. Every donor was a Caucasian adult living in Nashville, Tennessee, USA. Magnetic negative selection was used to enrich CD4+ T cells, after which naive cells were positively selected on CD45RA and the negative fraction became the memory subset. After blood collection by leukapheresis, PBMCs were isolated using Ficoll-Histopaque density gradient centrifugation and then cryopreserved in the vapor phase of liquid nitrogen. Analytical flow cytometry was used to check the purity and quantity of every magnetically sorted T cell population. Genomic DNA was isolated from each sorted fraction and quantified by UV absorbance on a Nanodrop 2000c.

Using the deep immunoSEQ assay, multiplex PCR amplified TCR CDR3 regions from genomic DNA. Genomic DNA extracted from each cell subset was distributed evenly over all wells of several immunoSEQ 96-well plates, and each plate served as one replicate. For sorted subsets, approximately 210 ng of genomic DNA, equivalent to some 33,000 T cell genomes, went into each replicate PCR. Purified libraries were quantified with a Qubit 3.0 fluorometer, sized on a Bioanalyzer 2100, and re-quantified with the KAPA Library Quantification kit. Every immunoSEQ 96-well plate was sequenced on a separate single-read 150-cycle Illumina NextSeq 550 flow cell. The source study handled its data this way. The immunoSEQ output contained only junctional sequences without quality scores, so filtering could not match that applied to full-length reads. Sequences were annotated with PyIR, a Python wrapper for IgBLAST v1.9, using IMGT germline references to assign V/J genes and CDR3. Reads with weak V/J assignments (E-value above 1e-6), missing CDR3, stop codons, out-of-frame junctions, or ambiguous translated residues were removed. V3J clonotypes were defined as sequences sharing the same inferred V gene, J gene, and CDR3 amino acid sequence. The percentage overlap between two repertoires was calculated by dividing the number of shared unique clonotypes by the size of the smaller repertoire. Three approaches were used to assess repertoire richness: RTK rarefaction, the Chao1 estimator, and Recon v2.1 estimates of unobserved clonotypes. OLGA was used to compute generation probabilities for all TCRbeta clonotypes that the gDNA method yielded from four donors. In its TCRdb copy, this immuneACCESS table keeps in-frame sequences only and misses some clones. Where compared with another copy, unresolved V genes explain less than half of these, and the others have no known cause. D and trimming were read from the DNA, whereas the V and J calls and clone size are those reported in that table. Across this sample there are 2 million to 3 million clones, with more than 85% seen only once. The leading ten clones occupy more than 0.35% of the sample.

This record belongs to a study of shared clonotypes between healthy human individuals (TCRdb year 2020). For context, the study as a whole: Three men and two women, aged 18 to 49 years, made up the cohort. For each donor, CD4 naive and CD4 memory were each given three plates, CD8 naive was given two plates, and CD8 memory was given one plate. To increase sequencing depth and limit assay-specific biases, TCR repertoire library preparation and sequencing were carried out by different laboratories using diverse techniques. Per donor, leukapheresis produced somewhere between about 0.9 and 9 billion PBMCs. Blood TCR repertoires of roughly 5 healthy adults were deeply sequenced to estimate repertoire size and the extent of clonotype sharing between individuals. The full study reports these points: About 5% of naive CD4, 3.5% of naive CD8, roughly 2.4% of memory CD4, and less than 0.45% of memory CD8 clonotypes were shared across a handful of donors. Pairwise subsampling indicated that sequencing depth was expected to affect the degree of clonotype sharing among donors. Estimated clonotype richness was generally larger for naive than for memory subsets. Even with the large sequencing depth, rarefaction of the sorted-subset datasets indicated that sequencing was incomplete. Compared with non-shared clonotypes, the clonotypes found in all four sorted-subset donors had higher generation probabilities. The genetic and exposure-history diversity represented was limited by the small number of donors. Sampling was restricted to blood, and TCR repertoires in tissues likely differ from the TCR repertoires found in blood.

The specimen was naive CD4+ T cells from PBMCs. According to the study, the label for this sample's cell subset or site signals: CD45RA+ positively selected. The clonotype originates from a young man in good health. Some clones in this sample may be carry-over from other donors' samples. The chain was built from TRBV2 and TRBJ2-7; TRBD1 aligns with 9 central bases. The DNA sequence reads TGTGCCAGCAGGTACCGGACAGGGGAACCCCACGAGCAGTACTTC. Its protein is CASRYRTGEPHEQYF.